This TCR beta chain came from a study of PD-1 blockade in classical Hodgkin lymphoma. Study conclusions and caveats: CD8+ TCR diversity did not rise significantly by C4D1, unlike CD4+.

Germline lookup yields CDR1 SGHRS and CDR2 YFSETQ. This CDR3 is built from 14 residues. V gave up 0 bases and J gave up 0 bases, with 6 bases separating them. To note about this clone: No antigen is known for it.

Every patient relapsed after autologous stem cell transplantation, and brentuximab vedotin exposure varied. Method: immunoSEQ multiplex PCR; TCRdb's copy keeps in-frame clones and lacks some. The table includes tens of thousands of clones, roughly 91% detected once. The TCR sequence derives from a human donor with classical Hodgkin lymphoma. The sample in question was peripheral blood mononuclear cells (PBMCs), obtained at baseline. This rearrangement joins TRBV5-1 to TRBJ1-1; D gene unclear. The CDR3 protein is CASSLDGMNTEAFF. CDR3 bases: TGCGCCAGCAGCTTGGACGGCATGAACACTGAAGCTTTCTTT.